The present T cell receptor (beta chain) was sequenced within a study of T cells after yellow fever vaccination. Overall study: Fractions of limited cellularity were prepared by means of SMART-Seq v4 Ultra Low Input.

Germline V gene data show CDR1 as LNHDA and CDR2 as SQIVND (reference sequence). V shed 9 bases, J shed 12 bases, and the junction held 8 bases outside the gene matches. The CDR3 covers 13 residues. It was through 5'RACE template switching that TCR cDNA was made, with a universal primer site and UMIs added. TCRdb fed the 5' RACE reads into MiXCR, producing one record per CDR3 protein. The sample records 75,000 to 100,000 distinct CDR3 sequences, over 8% being singletons. General study results and limits: Relatively few clonotypes were ones that appeared in both CD4 and CD8 compartments. The secondary response was weaker but peaked faster, day 5 versus 15.

The clonotype originates from a man between 18 and 35 years old who received the YFV17D yellow fever vaccine. V usage is TRBV19 and J usage is TRBJ2-1; 13 nucleotides line up with TRBD2. The material was CD8+ T cells not binding an NS4B(214-222) dextramer, sorted from PBMCs, obtained roughly 14 days after the first yellow fever vaccination. The CDR3 protein is CASELAGGDGQFF. CDR3 nucleotide sequence: TGTGCCAGCGAACTAGCGGGGGGGGACGGGCAGTTCTTC.